This T cell receptor beta chain is from a study of T cells in Graves' hyperthyroidism and ophthalmopathy. Ten or more counts support this clonotype. Duration under 3 months, a NOSPECS grade of at least 4, and a Clinical Activity Score of at least 3 characterized the ophthalmopathy patients. For the diagnoses, clinical symptoms, serum thyroxine and TRAb, thyroid ultrasound and orbital computed tomography were used. The investigators amplified TCR beta CDR3 regions from RNA transcripts. First-round RT-PCR targeting the TCR CDR3 was performed with the HTBI primer set. TCRdb used MiXCR to reprocess the multiplex PCR reads, holding one entry per CDR3 protein. The data show 600,000 or so distinct CDR3 sequences, 12% to 15% seen once. Sequencing was done on a sample of blood. The sequence derives from a woman aged 18-29 years with Graves' ophthalmopathy.

CDR3 DNA sequence: TGTGCTAGTGGTTTGGGGTCTTATGAGCAGTTCTTC. Translating it yields CASGLGSYEQFF. The chain has TRBV12-5 and TRBJ2-1; D remains unclear. Trimming cost V 1 base and J 8 bases, with 6 bases left between them. Germline V gene sequence: CDR1 LGHNT, CDR2 FRNRAP. The CDR3 runs 12 residues.